These 7 T cell receptor beta chains came from one sample sequenced in a study of T cell responses to AZD1222 COVID-19 vaccine. Produced via immunoSEQ multiplex PCR; TCRdb's table is partial and in-frame only. This sample has some 150,000 clones, with approximately 85% found just once. The sequencing here drew on peripheral blood, taken on day 0 of MenACWY control vaccination. These receptors were collected from an adult in good health.

The J gene is TRBJ1-2, the V gene TRBV7-2; D unclear. V gave up 1 base and J gave up 3 bases, with 9 bases separating them. The CDR3 loop spans 14 amino acids. Germline CDR1 reads SGHTA; CDR2 reads FQGNSA. The CDR3 loop reads CASSLEVADYGYTF. The CDR3 DNA reads TGTGCCAGCAGCTTAGAAGTAGCTGACTATGGCTACACCTTC. Full variable domain (rest looked up from reference TRBV7-2 and TRBJ1-2): GAGVSQSPSNKVTEKGKDVELRCDPISGHTALYWYRQSLGQGLEFLIYFQGNSAPDKSGLPSDRFSAERTGGSVSTLTIQRTQQEDSAVYLCASSLEVADYGYTFGSGTRLTVV.

This clone has more than one count but fewer than ten. The rearrangement links TRBV7-9 to TRBJ2-2; 8 nucleotides line up with TRBD1. J lost 5 bases, V lost 7 bases, and 6 bases had no gene match. CDR3 size: 14 residues. Germline values: CDR1 SEHNR, CDR2 FQNEAQ (reference sequence). DNA for the CDR3: TGTGCCAGCACCCGGACAGGGTCAACCGGGGAGCTGTTTTTT. Its translation is CASTRTGSTGELFF. Full variable domain (outside the CDR3, taken from reference TRBV7-9 and TRBJ2-2): DTGVSQNPRHKITKRGQNVTFRCDPISEHNRLYWYRQTLGQGPEFLTYFQNEAQLEKSRLLSDRFSAERPKGSFSTLEIQRTEQGDSAMYLCASTRTGSTGELFFGEGSRLTVL.

The V gene is TRBV12-3 or TRBV12-4, the J gene TRBJ2-2; D uncertain. V gave up 1 base and J gave up 6 bases, with 3 bases separating them. The CDR3 totals 12 residues. The CDR3 loop reads CASSLVAGELFF. CDR3 DNA: TGTGCCAGCAGTTTAGTTGCCGGGGAGCTGTTTTTT.

This chain connects TRBV4-1 to TRBJ1-1, with 9 bases matching TRBD1. With V trimmed by 3 bases and J by 1 base, 12 bases remained unmatched. Germline V gene lookup returns CDR1 MGHRA and CDR2 YSYEKL. The CDR3 has 18 residues. The DNA of the CDR3 is TGCGCCAGCAGCCATCTCAGGACAGGGGAGTGGTCGAACACTGAAGCTTTCTTT. Amino acid sequence: CASSHLRTGEWSNTEAFF.

The chain carries TRBV24-1 and TRBJ1-5; D gene ambiguous. Looked up from germline, CDR1 is KGHDR and CDR2 is SFDVKD. V dropped 4 bases and J dropped 0 bases, with 3 bases sitting between them. The CDR3 runs 13 residues. DNA for the CDR3: TGTGCCACCAGTGACCATAGCAATCAGCCCCAGCATTTT. Encoded protein: CATSDHSNQPQHF.

The J gene is TRBJ1-4, the V gene TRBV5-1, with a weak D call TRBD1 (5 bases). This CDR3 is 16 amino acids long. CDR1 and CDR2 from the germline V gene are SGHRS and YFSETQ. V was shortened by 0 bases and J by 8 bases, with 17 bases between the two germline ends. The CDR3 region has the DNA TGCGCCAGCAGCTTGGGTCTGGGTATAGGGGACGAAAAACTGTTTTTT. Protein sequence: CASSLGLGIGDEKLFF.

V usage is TRBV9 and J usage is TRBJ1-2; D is perhaps TRBD1 (6 bases). The V gene's germline CDR1 is SGDLS and CDR2 YYNGEE. Trimming took off 6 bases at V and 0 bases at J, with 12 bases between the two ends. The CDR3 totals 14 residues. This CDR3 is CASTQGLTNYGYTF. Here the CDR3 DNA reads TGTGCCAGCACTCAGGGGCTTACTAACTATGGCTACACCTTC.